Following are 24 T cell receptor beta chains from one sample sequenced in a study of control samples from healthy donors and cancer patients. Measured with immunoSEQ multiplex PCR; TCRdb has only the in-frame clones, and not every one. The sample includes 150,000 to 200,000 clones, under 95% seen only once; the top ten take over 1.3%. The sample comprised blood. The receptors derive from a woman aged 18 to 35 in good health.

The chain couples TRBV28 to TRBJ2-5; no firm D call. V was pared by 4 bases and J by 5 bases, with 11 bases between. Germline CDR1 reads MDHEN; CDR2 reads SYDVKM. This CDR3 has 13 residues. The CDR3 spells CASSYKGTETQYF. CDR3 coding DNA: TGTGCCAGCAGTTATAAGGGAACGGAGACCCAGTACTTC.

This chain joins TRBV28 and TRBJ2-1; D not resolved. Germline CDR1 reads MDHEN; CDR2 reads SYDVKM. Trimming left V 6 bases short and J 0 bases short, with 15 bases between. CDR3 length equals 16 residues. CDR3 in DNA: TGTGCCAGCAGCCACCCGACATATAGCTCCTACAATGAGCAGTTCTTC. Protein product: CASSHPTYSSYNEQFF.

V gene TRBV24-1 combines with J gene TRBJ2-7, with 7 bases matching TRBD2. The ends lost 1 base at V and 6 bases at J; junction bases unmatched: 2. The CDR3 runs 13 residues. CDR1 is KGHDR, CDR2 SFDVKD, per germline. The CDR3 loop reads CATSDLAGTEQYF. CDR3 sequence (DNA): TGTGCCACCAGTGATTTAGCGGGGACCGAGCAGTACTTC.

The chain links TRBV2 to TRBJ1-6; D is uncertain. This CDR3 contains 15 residues. Germline CDR1 reads SNHLY; CDR2 reads FYNNEI. The V and J ends lost 5 bases and 9 bases respectively, with 17 bases between them. The CDR3 coding sequence is TGTGCCAGCAGTAATTGGGGTTTAACTCCTTCACCCCTCCACTTT. Its protein product is CASSNWGLTPSPLHF.

The chain links TRBV25-1 to TRBJ2-2; D unresolved. Trimming took 5 bases from V and 2 from J, leaving 9 bases between them. Germline CDR1 MGHDK, CDR2 SYGVNS. The CDR3 has 14 amino acids. The DNA for the CDR3 is TGTGCCAGCAGTAACGGGTTTAACACCGGGGAGCTGTTTTTT. Translated: CASSNGFNTGELFF.

This chain joins TRBV2 and TRBJ2-2, with D possibly being TRBD2 (5 bases). Germline CDR1 SNHLY, CDR2 FYNNEI. Trimming took 4 bases from V and 4 from J, leaving 7 bases between them. The length of the CDR3 is 13 residues. The CDR3 nucleotides are TGTGCCAGCAGTGGGCGGGTCACCGGGGAGCTGTTTTTT. As protein: CASSGRVTGELFF. Drawing the rest from reference TRBV2 and TRBJ2-2, the complete variable domain is EPEVTQTPSHQVTQMGQEVILRCVPISNHLYFYWYRQILGQKVEFLVSFYNNEISEKSEIFDDQFSVERPDGSNFTLKIRSTKLEDSAMYFCASSGRVTGELFFGEGSRLTVL.

Only one count was recorded for this clone. The chain carries TRBV7-9 and TRBJ1-4; no clear D gene. This CDR3 contains 15 residues. Germline CDR1 SEHNR, CDR2 FQNEAQ (reference sequence). V was trimmed by 3 bases and J by 5 bases, leaving 13 bases between them. CDR3 nucleotides: TGTGCCAGCAGCTTGAGGAGGCAGAGCAATGAAAAACTGTTTTTT. Amino acid sequence: CASSLRRQSNEKLFF.

The chain joins TRBV10-3 to TRBJ1-1; the D gene is possibly TRBD1 (5 bases). The germline CDR1 and CDR2 sequences are ENHRY and SYGVKD. Trimming removed 10 bases at V and 3 bases at J, with 12 bases between. The CDR3 consists of 12 residues. CDR3 sequence (DNA): TGTGCCACGGGCGGGGGGGACACTGAAGCTTTCTTT. Residues: CATGGGDTEAFF.

The gene calls are TRBV27 and TRBJ1-5; unclear D gene. This CDR3 has 15 amino acids. V lost 5 bases and J lost 6, with 17 bases in between. The germline CDR1 and CDR2 sequences are MNHEY and SMNVEV (reference sequence). The CDR3 region is CASSPARAWGQPQHF. The CDR3 DNA is TGTGCCAGCAGTCCCGCTCGGGCCTGGGGTCAGCCCCAGCATTTT.

This chain joins TRBV9 and TRBJ2-5; the match to TRBD2 covers 7 bases. V lost 4 bases, J lost 10 bases, and 13 bases stayed unmatched. Germline CDR1 is SGDLS and CDR2 is YYNGEE. This CDR3 is 14 amino acids long. The CDR3 DNA follows: TGTGCCAGCAGCCCTAGGACTAGTGGGGGAGGCCAGTACTTC. Translation gives CASSPRTSGGGQYF.

V gene TRBV10-3 combines with J gene TRBJ1-1, with 7 bases aligning to TRBD1. Looked up from germline, CDR1 is ENHRY and CDR2 is SYGVKD. After removal of 5 bases from V and 5 bases from J, the junction contained 8 bases not matched to a gene. CDR3 length equals 14 residues. The CDR3, as DNA: TGTGCCATCAGTCGACAGGGAGGGGGGACTGAAGCTTTCTTT. Translating it yields CAISRQGGGTEAFF.

The V call is TRBV12-3 or TRBV12-4, the J call TRBJ1-1, with 7 bases fitting TRBD1. With 6 bases clipped from V and 3 bases from J, the junction kept 1 base outside the gene matches. The CDR3 totals 12 residues. This chain's CDR3 is CASSRGYTEAFF. The CDR3 coding sequence is TGTGCCAGCAGCAGGGGGTACACTGAAGCTTTCTTT.

The chain carries TRBV20-1 and TRBJ2-7, with D uncertain. This CDR3 contains 11 residues. Germline-derived CDR1 and CDR2 are DFQATT and SNEGSKA (reference sequence). CDR3 in amino acids: CRARDLSEQYF. CDR3 DNA sequence: TGCAGGGCAAGAGATCTCTCCGAGCAGTACTTC.

In the case of this clone: In the same sample, other DNA sequences code for this CDR3. V usage is TRBV14 and J usage is TRBJ2-7; D is uncertain. Germline-derived CDR1 and CDR2 are SGHDN and FVKESK. The CDR3 is made up of 13 amino acids. Trimming pared 0 bases from V and 7 bases from J, leaving 10 bases between. The CDR3 region has the DNA TGTGCCAGCAGCCAAGACCGTCTGGGGGAGCAGTACTTC. Protein sequence: CASSQDRLGEQYF. The full variable domain, completed using reference TRBV14 and TRBJ2-7, is EAGVTQFPSHSVIEKGQTVTLRCDPISGHDNLYWYRRVMGKEIKFLLHFVKESKQDESGMPNNRFLAERTGGTYSTLKVQPAELEDSGVYFCASSQDRLGEQYFGPGTRLTVT.

This sequence joins TRBV19 and TRBJ1-2, with D hard to call. Germline V gene sequence: CDR1 LNHDA, CDR2 SQIVND (reference sequence). This CDR3 comprises 15 residues. Deletions cut 2 bases from V and 4 bases from J, with 14 bases between. This chain's CDR3 is CASSIRSGRIYGYTF. CDR3 nucleotide sequence: TGTGCCAGTAGTATACGGAGCGGACGGATCTATGGCTACACCTTC.

The V gene is TRBV10-3, the J gene TRBJ2-2; D not resolved. Germline CDR1 and CDR2: ENHRY and SYGVKD. V was shortened by 1 base and J by 0 bases, with 6 bases between the two germline ends. This CDR3 contains 15 residues. CDR3 sequence: CAISEWTPNTGELFF. CDR3 bases: TGTGCCATCAGTGAGTGGACCCCGAACACCGGGGAGCTGTTTTTT.

V and J are TRBV4-1 and TRBJ1-5; no definite D call. CDR3 size: 13 residues. The germline V gene has CDR1 MGHRA and CDR2 YSYEKL. Trimming took 4 bases from V and 8 from J, leaving 12 bases between them. This CDR3 reads CASSLGFLEPQHF. In nucleotides, the CDR3 is TGCGCCAGCAGCCTCGGCTTCTTAGAGCCCCAGCATTTT.

The chain links TRBV28 to TRBJ1-5; D unclear. The germline gives CDR1 MDHEN, CDR2 SYDVKM. Trimming shortened V by 2 bases and J by 6 bases, and 2 bases separated the two germline ends. CDR3 length: 11 residues. The CDR3 is CASSLGQPQHF. CDR3 coding DNA: TGTGCCAGCAGTTTAGGTCAGCCCCAGCATTTT.

The chain combines TRBV15 with TRBJ1-2; 7 nucleotides agree with TRBD1. V shed 2 bases and J 3 bases; nucleotides not matched to a gene: 3. This CDR3 comprises 14 residues. Germline-derived CDR1 and CDR2 are LNHNV and YYDKDF (reference sequence). Here the CDR3 reads CATSRLDRDYGYTF. The CDR3 region has the DNA TGTGCCACCAGCAGACTCGACAGGGACTATGGCTACACCTTC. Filled out from reference TRBV15 and TRBJ1-2, the complete variable domain reads DAMVIQNPRYQVTQFGKPVTLSCSQTLNHNVMYWYQQKSSQAPKLLFHYYDKDFNNEADTPDNFQSRRPNTSFCFLDIRSPGLGDTAMYLCATSRLDRDYGYTFGSGTRLTVV.

The rearrangement uses TRBV18 and TRBJ1-1, with D perhaps matching TRBD1 (5 bases). CDR3 size: 14 residues. Germline loops: CDR1 KGHSH, CDR2 LQKENI. Trimming left V 4 bases short and J 1 base short, with 10 bases between. CDR3 sequence: CASSRGGENTEAFF. The CDR3 DNA sequence: TGTGCCAGCTCACGAGGAGGGGAGAACACTGAAGCTTTCTTT.

The chain carries TRBV7-9 and TRBJ1-4; D not resolved. Deletions cut 1 base from V and 5 bases from J, with 17 bases between. CDR3 length: 17 amino acids. Germline CDR1 reads SEHNR; CDR2 reads FQNEAQ (reference sequence). In DNA, the CDR3 is TGTGCCAGCAGCTTAGGTGTCACGGCGGCTGGGAATGAAAAACTGTTTTTT. The encoded protein is CASSLGVTAAGNEKLFF.

The chain carries TRBV7-2 and TRBJ2-7, with TRBD2 matching over 10 bases. The V gene end was trimmed by 5 bases and the J gene end by 5 bases; junction bases not matched to a gene: 6. Germline CDR1 reads SGHTA; CDR2 reads FQGNSA. The CDR3 is made up of 14 amino acids. CDR3 amino acids: CASSRLAGANEQYF. The CDR3 nucleotides are TGTGCCAGCAGCCGCCTAGCGGGAGCCAACGAGCAGTACTTC.

V usage is TRBV29-1 and J usage is TRBJ2-3, with 15 positions matching TRBD2. The V and J ends lost 3 bases and 5 bases, in that order; junction bases with no gene match: 3. This CDR3 comprises 15 residues. Germline loops: CDR1 SQVTM, CDR2 ANQGSEA. CDR3 nucleotide sequence: TGCAGCGTTGATAGGACTAGCGGGAGGGGAGATACGCAGTATTTT. This encodes CSVDRTSGRGDTQYF.

The sample holds one count of this clone. The CDR3 region has the DNA TGTGCCACCAGCAGAGGTCTCAGCGGGAGTACGCAGTATTTT. This codes for CATSRGLSGSTQYF. The chain combines TRBV15 with TRBJ2-3; 8 bases map to TRBD2. Germline CDR1 and CDR2: LNHNV and YYDKDF (reference sequence). The junction had 5 bases not matched to a gene; V was cut back by 1 base and J by 8 bases. The CDR3 contains 14 residues.